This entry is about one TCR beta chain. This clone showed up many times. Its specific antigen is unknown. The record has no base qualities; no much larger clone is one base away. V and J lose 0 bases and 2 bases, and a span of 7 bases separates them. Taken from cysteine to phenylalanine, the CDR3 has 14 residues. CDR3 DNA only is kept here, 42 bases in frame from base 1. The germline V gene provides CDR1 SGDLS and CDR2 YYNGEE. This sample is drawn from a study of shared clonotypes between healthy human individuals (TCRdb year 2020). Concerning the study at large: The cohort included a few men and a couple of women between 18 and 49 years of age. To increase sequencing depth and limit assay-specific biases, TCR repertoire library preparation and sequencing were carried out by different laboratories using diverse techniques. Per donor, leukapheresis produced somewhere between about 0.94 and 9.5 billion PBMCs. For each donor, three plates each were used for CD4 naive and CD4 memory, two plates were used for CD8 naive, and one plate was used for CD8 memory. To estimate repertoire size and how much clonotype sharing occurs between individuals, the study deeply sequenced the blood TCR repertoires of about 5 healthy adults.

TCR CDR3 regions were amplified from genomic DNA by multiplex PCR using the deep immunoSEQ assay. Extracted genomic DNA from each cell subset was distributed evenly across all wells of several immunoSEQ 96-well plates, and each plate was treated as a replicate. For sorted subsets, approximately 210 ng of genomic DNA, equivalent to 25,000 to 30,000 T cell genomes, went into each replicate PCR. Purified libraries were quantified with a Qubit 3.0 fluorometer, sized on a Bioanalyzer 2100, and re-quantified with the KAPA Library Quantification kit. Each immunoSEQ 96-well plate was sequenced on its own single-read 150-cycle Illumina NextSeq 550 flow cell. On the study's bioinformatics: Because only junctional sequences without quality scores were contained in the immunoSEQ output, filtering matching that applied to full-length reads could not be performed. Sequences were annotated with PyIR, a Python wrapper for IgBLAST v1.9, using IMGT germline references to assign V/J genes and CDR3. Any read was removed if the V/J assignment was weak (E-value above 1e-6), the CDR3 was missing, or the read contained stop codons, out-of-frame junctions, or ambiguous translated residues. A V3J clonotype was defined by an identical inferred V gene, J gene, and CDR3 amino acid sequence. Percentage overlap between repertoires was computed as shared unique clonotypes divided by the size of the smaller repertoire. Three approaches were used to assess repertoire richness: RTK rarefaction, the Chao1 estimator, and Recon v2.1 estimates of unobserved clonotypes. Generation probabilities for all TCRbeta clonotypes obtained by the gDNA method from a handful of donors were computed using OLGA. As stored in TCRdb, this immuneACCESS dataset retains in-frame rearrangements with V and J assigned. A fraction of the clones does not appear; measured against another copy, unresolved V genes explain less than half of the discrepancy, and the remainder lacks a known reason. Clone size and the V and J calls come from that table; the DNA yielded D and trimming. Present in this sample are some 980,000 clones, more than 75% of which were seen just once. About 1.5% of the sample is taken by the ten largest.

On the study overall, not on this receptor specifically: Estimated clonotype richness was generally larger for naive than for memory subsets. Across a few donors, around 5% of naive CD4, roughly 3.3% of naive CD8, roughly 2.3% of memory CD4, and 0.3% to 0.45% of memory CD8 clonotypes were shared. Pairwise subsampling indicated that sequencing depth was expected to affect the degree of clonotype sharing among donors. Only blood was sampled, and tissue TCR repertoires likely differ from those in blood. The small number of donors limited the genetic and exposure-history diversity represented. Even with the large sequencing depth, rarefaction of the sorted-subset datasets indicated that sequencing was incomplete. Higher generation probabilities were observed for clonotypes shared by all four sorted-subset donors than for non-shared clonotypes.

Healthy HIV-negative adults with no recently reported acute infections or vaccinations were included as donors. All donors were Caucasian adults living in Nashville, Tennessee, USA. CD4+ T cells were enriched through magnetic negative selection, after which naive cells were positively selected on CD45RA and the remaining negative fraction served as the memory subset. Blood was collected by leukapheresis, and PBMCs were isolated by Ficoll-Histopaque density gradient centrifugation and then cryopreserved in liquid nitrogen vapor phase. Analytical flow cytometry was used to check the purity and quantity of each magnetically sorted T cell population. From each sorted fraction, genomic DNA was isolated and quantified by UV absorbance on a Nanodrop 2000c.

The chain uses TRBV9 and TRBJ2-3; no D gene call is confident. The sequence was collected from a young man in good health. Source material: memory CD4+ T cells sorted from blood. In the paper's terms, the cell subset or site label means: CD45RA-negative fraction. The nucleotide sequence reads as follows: TGTGCCAGCAGCGTAGGTTCCCCCACAGATACGCAGTATTTT. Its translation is CASSVGSPTDTQYF.